The 26 T cell receptor beta chains below all came from one sample that was sequenced in a study of T cell repertoires in cytomegalovirus infection. TCRdb re-called the reads through MiXCR, storing one row per CDR3 protein. The data contain around 450,000 distinct CDR3 sequences, 11% of them singletons. Specimen: PBMCs. The receptors were gathered from a human donor in good health (CMV status not recorded). Some clones in this sample may be carry-over from other donors' samples.

V usage is TRBV6-5 and J usage is TRBJ1-5; D perhaps matches TRBD1 (6 bases). Germline lookup yields CDR1 MNHEY and CDR2 SVGAGI. The CDR3 covers 13 residues. V was cut by 5 bases and J by 7 bases, with 12 bases left in between. CDR3 nucleotides: TGTGCCAGCAGTCCAGGGGTTTGGCAGCCCCAGCATTTT. This codes for CASSPGVWQPQHF.

Notes on this clonotype: This clone may be a read error of a much larger clone one base away. This chain links TRBV14 with TRBJ1-2, with D possibly TRBD1 on 5 matching bases. This CDR3 is 13 amino acids long. Trimming took 5 bases from V and 8 from J, leaving 15 bases between them. Germline V gene data show CDR1 as SGHDN and CDR2 as FVKESK. The CDR3 loop is CASSYKNRQGYTF. In DNA, the CDR3 is TGTGCCAGCAGCTATAAGAACAGACAGGGCTACACCTTC.

This clonotype has more than one count but fewer than ten. The chain carries TRBV20-1 and TRBJ2-7; D remains ambiguous. In germline, CDR1 is DFQATT, CDR2 SNEGSKA (reference sequence). The CDR3 loop spans 12 amino acids. V was pared by 4 bases and J by 3 bases, with 10 bases between. The CDR3 DNA reads as TGCAGTGCTACTGATGAGAGCTACGAGCAGTACTTC. Residues: CSATDESYEQYF.

This sequence joins TRBV12-3 or TRBV12-4 and TRBJ2-1; 9 bases fit TRBD2. The trim removed 5 bases at V and 8 bases at J, leaving 10 bases unmatched. The length of the CDR3 is 15 residues. The CDR3 DNA is TGTGCCAGCAGTCCCTATAGCGGGGGAAGGGATGAGCAGTTCTTC. Its translation: CASSPYSGGRDEQFF.

This clonotype has at least ten counts. The V call is TRBV7-2, the J call TRBJ2-5; D is uncertain. CDR1 is SGHTA, CDR2 FQGNSA, per germline. Deletions cut 1 base from V and 1 base from J, with 4 bases between. There are 13 residues in the CDR3. The CDR3 protein is CASSLDIQETQYF. The CDR3 region has the DNA TGTGCCAGCAGCTTAGATATCCAAGAGACCCAGTACTTC.

J is TRBJ2-5 and V is TRBV24-1; tentatively, D is TRBD2 (5 bases). Trimming pared 3 bases from V and 3 bases from J, leaving 10 bases between. The germline CDR1 and CDR2 sequences are KGHDR and SFDVKD. The CDR3 sequence is 14 residues long. In nucleotides, the CDR3 is TGTGCCACCAGTGATCGCGGACTGGAAGAGACCCAGTACTTC. It encodes CATSDRGLEETQYF.

V and J are TRBV14 and TRBJ2-3; the D call may be TRBD1 or TRBD2 (5 bases each). From germline, CDR1 is SGHDN and CDR2 FVKESK. The CDR3 covers 16 residues. V was trimmed by 4 bases and J by 0 bases, leaving 14 bases between them. This CDR3 is CASSPLRGLSTDTQYF. CDR3 DNA sequence: TGTGCCAGCAGCCCCCTCCGGGGCCTTAGCACAGATACGCAGTATTTT.

A few counts support this clonotype. This rearrangement joins TRBV5-1 to TRBJ1-1; TRBD1 agrees at 7 bases. V lost 4 bases to trimming and J lost 4 bases; unmatched junction nucleotides: 4. CDR3 length: 13 residues. The germline gives CDR1 SGHRS, CDR2 YFSETQ. CDR3 amino acids: CASSTTGSTEAFF. The CDR3 DNA sequence: TGCGCCAGCAGCACGACAGGGAGCACTGAAGCTTTCTTT.

V usage is TRBV10-3 and J usage is TRBJ1-1, with D unresolved. The CDR3 contains 13 residues. CDR1 ENHRY and CDR2 SYGVKD come from the germline V gene. Trimming took off 7 bases at V and 1 base at J, with 10 bases between the two ends. The CDR3 region has the DNA TGTGCCATCATTGTCTTCCAGAACACTGAAGCTTTCTTT. This gives the protein CAIIVFQNTEAFF.

Ten or more counts support this clonotype. This chain links TRBV27 with TRBJ2-2; D tentatively fits TRBD1 or TRBD2 (5 bases each). Trimming stripped 10 bases from V and 5 bases from J, with 17 bases between. The CDR3 has 14 amino acids. CDR1 is MNHEY and CDR2 is SMNVEV in the germline V gene (reference sequence). The CDR3 is CATAGTSKTGELFF. The DNA of the CDR3 is TGTGCCACAGCCGGGACCTCTAAAACCGGGGAGCTGTTTTTT.

Concerning this clonotype: Since no conserved phenylalanine or tryptophan closes the CDR3, a read error is the likely cause. V is TRBV6-6 and J is TRBJ1-1; D is perhaps TRBD1 (5 bases). Germline lookup yields CDR1 MNHNY and CDR2 SVGAGI (reference sequence). V lost 11 bases, J lost 4 bases, and 14 bases lay in between. This CDR3 is built from 12 residues. CDR3 amino acids: CACWDGGTEAFS. The CDR3 coding sequence is TGTGCCTGCTGGGACGGTGGCACTGAAGCTTTCTCT.

This clonotype was seen more than once but under ten times. The chain carries TRBV3-1 and TRBJ1-4; 7 bases align to TRBD1. With 4 bases clipped from V and 8 bases from J, the junction kept 1 base outside the gene matches. The CDR3 has 12 amino acids. Germline V gives CDR1 LGHDT, CDR2 YNNKEL (reference sequence). The CDR3 DNA reads TGTGCCAGCAGCCGGGACAGCGAAAAACTGTTTTTT. It specifies CASSRDSEKLFF. Together with reference TRBV3-1 and TRBJ1-4, the CDR3 gives the full variable domain: DTAVSQTPKYLVTQMGNDKSIKCEQNLGHDTMYWYKQDSKKFLKIMFSYNNKELIINETVPNRFSPKSPDKAHLNLHINSLELGDSAVYFCASSRDSEKLFFGSGTQLSVL.

This clonotype came up many times. V and J are TRBV12-3 or TRBV12-4 and TRBJ2-5; perhaps TRBD1 as D (6 bases). The CDR3 sequence is 12 residues long. V was pared by 5 bases and J by 5 bases, with 9 bases between. The CDR3, as DNA: TGTGCCAGCAGTACAGGGTCGGAGACCCAGTACTTC. Its translation: CASSTGSETQYF.

In this sample, this clonotype turned up many times. V usage is TRBV2 and J usage is TRBJ2-1; D uncertain. Trimming stripped 6 bases from V and 4 bases from J, with 10 bases between. CDR1 SNHLY and CDR2 FYNNEI come from the germline V gene. The CDR3 sequence is 13 residues long. The CDR3 sequence is CASRSGVYNEQFF. The CDR3 DNA sequence: TGTGCCAGCAGAAGTGGGGTTTACAATGAGCAGTTCTTC.

This chain joins TRBV27 and TRBJ1-6; 8 bases line up with TRBD1. J gave up 4 bases and V 6 bases, and 5 bases lay outside the gene matches. The CDR3 length is 15 residues. CDR1 is MNHEY, CDR2 SMNVEV, per germline (reference sequence). The CDR3, as DNA: TGTGCCAGCAGCCCCCAGGGGGCATATAATTCACCCCTCCACTTT. It encodes CASSPQGAYNSPLHF.

This clonotype was detected only a few times. This chain connects TRBV11-2 to TRBJ1-1; D not certain. Germline assignment: CDR1 SGHAT and CDR2 FQNNGV. V was trimmed by 5 bases and J by 11 bases, leaving 6 bases between them. This CDR3 is built from 9 residues. This CDR3 reads CASSLPAFF. CDR3 DNA: TGTGCCAGCAGCCTCCCGGCTTTCTTT.

This clonotype was seen at least ten times. The rearrangement joins TRBV7-2 to TRBJ2-3; D may be TRBD1 (5 bases). V shed 1 base and J shed 3 bases, with 8 bases lying between them. Germline V gene sequence: CDR1 SGHTA, CDR2 FQGNSA. The CDR3 loop spans 14 amino acids. Here the CDR3 DNA reads TGTGCCAGCAGCTTAGATGCAGGGACAGATACGCAGTATTTT. Translation: CASSLDAGTDTQYF.

This clonotype was seen many times. This chain links TRBV6-5 with TRBJ2-7, with a possible D match to TRBD1 (6 bases). Trimming took off 2 bases at V and 3 bases at J, with 11 bases between the two ends. The CDR3 runs 14 residues. Germline V gives CDR1 MNHEY, CDR2 SVGAGI. The CDR3 region has the DNA TGTGCCAGCAGTTACGCGGACAGCTACTACGAGCAGTACTTC. Translating it yields CASSYADSYYEQYF.

This clonotype was seen a handful of times. The chain is built from TRBV20-1 and TRBJ2-6; TRBD1 might be the D (5 bases). The CDR3 length is 16 residues. Germline V gene data show CDR1 as DFQATT and CDR2 as SNEGSKA (reference sequence). V was trimmed by 5 bases and J by 0 bases, leaving 14 bases between them. CDR3 amino acids: CSARRRVNSGANVLTF. CDR3 nucleotide sequence: TGCAGTGCTCGCCGCAGGGTCAACTCTGGGGCCAACGTCCTGACTTTC.

This clonotype was seen many times. V is TRBV7-8 and J is TRBJ1-1; D not resolved. Germline assignment: CDR1 SGHVS and CDR2 FQNEAQ. Between the trimmed V and J ends, which lost 3 bases and 1 base, there was a span of 6 bases. There are 13 residues in the CDR3. Here the CDR3 DNA reads TGTGCCAGCAGCTTTAATTCGAACACTGAAGCTTTCTTT. This gives the protein CASSFNSNTEAFF.

This chain connects TRBV28 to TRBJ1-3, with 10 nucleotides matching TRBD1. This CDR3 contains 15 residues. V lost 4 bases and J lost 2; bases outside the gene matches: 2. Germline V gives CDR1 MDHEN, CDR2 SYDVKM. CDR3 DNA sequence: TGTGCCAGCAGTTCGACAGGGGGCGCTGGAAACACCATATATTTT. Amino acids: CASSSTGGAGNTIYF.

V usage is TRBV27 and J usage is TRBJ2-6; D unresolved. V dropped 5 bases and J dropped 0 bases, with 8 bases sitting between them. CDR1 is MNHEY, CDR2 SMNVEV, per germline (reference sequence). The CDR3 loop spans 15 amino acids. CDR3 sequence reads: CASSRISSGANVLTF. Written as DNA, the CDR3 is TGTGCCAGCAGTCGTATAAGCTCTGGGGCCAACGTCCTGACTTTC.

This rearrangement joins TRBV30 to TRBJ1-1, with no clear D. This CDR3 contains 11 residues. CDR1 and CDR2 (germline): GTSNPN, SVGIG (reference sequence). Deletions cut 0 bases from V and 8 bases from J, with 7 bases between. The CDR3 DNA follows: TGTGCCTGGAGTGTACGGATCGAAGCTTTCTTT. Translation: CAWSVRIEAFF.

This clonotype was found many times. The chain links TRBV19 to TRBJ1-2; D remains ambiguous. The CDR3 consists of 13 residues. Between the trimmed V and J ends, which lost 9 bases and 2 bases, there was a span of 13 bases. CDR1 LNHDA and CDR2 SQIVND come from the germline V gene (reference sequence). The CDR3 sequence: CASTTPDNYGYTF. The CDR3 nucleotides are TGTGCCAGCACGACCCCGGACAACTATGGCTACACCTTC.

This clonotype was recorded many times. The chain combines TRBV6-5 with TRBJ2-7; no clear D gene. Trimming removed 2 bases at V and 7 bases at J, with 6 bases between. Germline V gene sequence: CDR1 MNHEY, CDR2 SVGAGI. The length of the CDR3 is 11 residues. The CDR3 sequence is CASSYLGEQYF. CDR3 in DNA: TGTGCCAGCAGTTACCTGGGGGAGCAGTACTTC.

Ten or more counts support this clonotype. The V call is TRBV7-9, the J call TRBJ2-7, with TRBD1 matching 7 bases. CDR3 length: 16 residues. V was clipped by 5 bases and J by 1 base; unmatched bases: 11. Germline V gives CDR1 SEHNR, CDR2 FQNEAQ (reference sequence). The CDR3 sequence is CASSITGGQDSYEQYF. The CDR3, as DNA: TGTGCCAGCAGCATCACAGGCGGACAGGATTCCTACGAGCAGTACTTC. Looking up the rest from reference TRBV7-9 and TRBJ2-7 gives the full variable domain: DTGVSQNPRHKITKRGQNVTFRCDPISEHNRLYWYRQTLGQGPEFLTYFQNEAQLEKSRLLSDRFSAERPKGSFSTLEIQRTEQGDSAMYLCASSITGGQDSYEQYFGPGTRLTVT.